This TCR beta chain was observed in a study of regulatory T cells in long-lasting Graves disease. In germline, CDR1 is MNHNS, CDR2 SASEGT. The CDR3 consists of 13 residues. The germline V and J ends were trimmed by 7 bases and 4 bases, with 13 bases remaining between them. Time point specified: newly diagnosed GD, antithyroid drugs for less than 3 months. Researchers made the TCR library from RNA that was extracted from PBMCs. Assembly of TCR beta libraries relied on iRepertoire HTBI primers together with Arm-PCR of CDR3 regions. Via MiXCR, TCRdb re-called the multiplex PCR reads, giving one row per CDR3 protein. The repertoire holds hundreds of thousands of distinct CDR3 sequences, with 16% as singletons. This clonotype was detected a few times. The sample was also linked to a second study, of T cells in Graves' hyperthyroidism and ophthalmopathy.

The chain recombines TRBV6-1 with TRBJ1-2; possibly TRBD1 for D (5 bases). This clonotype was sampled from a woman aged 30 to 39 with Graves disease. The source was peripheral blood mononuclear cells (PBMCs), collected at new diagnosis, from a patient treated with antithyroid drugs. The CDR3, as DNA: TGTGCCAGCACCAGGCAGGGCTCCTATGGCTACACCTTC. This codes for CASTRQGSYGYTF.